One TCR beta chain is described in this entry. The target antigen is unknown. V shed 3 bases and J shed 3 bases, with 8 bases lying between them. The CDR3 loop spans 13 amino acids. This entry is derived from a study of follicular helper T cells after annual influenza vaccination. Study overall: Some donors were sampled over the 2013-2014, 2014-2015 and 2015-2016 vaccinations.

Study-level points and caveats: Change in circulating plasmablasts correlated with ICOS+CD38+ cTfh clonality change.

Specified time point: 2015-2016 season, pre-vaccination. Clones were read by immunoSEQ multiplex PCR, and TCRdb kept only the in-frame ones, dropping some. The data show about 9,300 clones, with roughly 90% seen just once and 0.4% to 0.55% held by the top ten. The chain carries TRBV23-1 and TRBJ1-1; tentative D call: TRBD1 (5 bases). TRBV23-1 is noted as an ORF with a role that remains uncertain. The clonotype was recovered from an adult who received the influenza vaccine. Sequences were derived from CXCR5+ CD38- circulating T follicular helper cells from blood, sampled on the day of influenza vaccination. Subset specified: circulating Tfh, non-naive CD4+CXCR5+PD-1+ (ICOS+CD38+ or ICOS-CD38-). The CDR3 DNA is TGCGCCAGCAGTCATGGGGCCCACACTGAAGCTTTCTTT. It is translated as CASSHGAHTEAFF.